This TCR beta chain originates from a study of blood T cell repertoires in COVID-19. Background on the study: Whether acute or convalescent, the COVID-19 samples came from the United States, Italy and Spain. Sources were T cells, B-cell-depleted T cells, or PBMCs; the material itself was cDNA or gDNA.

Original data processing: From reference gene primer amplification, estimates of nucleated cell counts were derived. Profiled with immunoSEQ multiplex PCR; TCRdb holds only in-frame clones, not every one. The V and J calls and clone size were taken over from that table, and D and trimming were inferred from the DNA. In the table there are more than 65,000 clones, less than 90% of which are singletons. Trimming took off 7 bases at V and 4 bases at J, with 10 bases between the two ends. Germline CDR1 is SGHAT and CDR2 is FQNNGV. The CDR3 extends over 13 amino acids. This clone was picked up one time. The chain has TRBV11-2 and TRBJ2-2; TRBD1 might be the D (6 bases). The source of this sequence is a man in his fifties or sixties with active or convalescent COVID-19. Sequenced sample: peripheral blood. CDR3 sequence reads: CASTQGRTGELFF. The CDR3 bases are TGTGCCAGCACACAGGGACGCACCGGGGAGCTGTTTTTT.